These 19 T cell receptor beta chains originate from one sample sequenced in a study of cytomegalovirus exposure and HLA in healthy donors (dated by TCRdb to about 2017). Libraries were constructed by the immunoSEQ multiplex PCR assay. For the multiplex PCR, a mixture combining 60 forward primers for TCR Vbeta segments and 13 reverse primers for TCR Jbeta segments was used. TCRdb took this table from immuneACCESS and kept in-frame rearrangements with V and J called. Such tables lack part of the clones; where checked against another copy, unresolved V genes explain under half of the gap, and the rest is unexplained. Across this sample there are approximately 150,000 clones, with approximately 80% seen only once. The ten largest clonotypes hold around 5% of the sample. Sequencing was carried out using PBMCs. Source of these receptors: a man in his late teens or twenties in good health and CMV-seronegative.

The chain recombines TRBV11-2 with TRBJ2-5; tentatively, D is TRBD1 (5 bases). The V and J ends lost 3 bases and 1 base respectively, with 9 bases between them. CDR1 SGHAT and CDR2 FQNNGV come from the germline V gene. The CDR3 is made up of 14 amino acids. CDR3 region: CASSLNTGQETQYF. The CDR3 coding sequence is TGTGCCAGCAGCTTGAATACAGGCCAAGAGACCCAGTACTTC. Filled out from reference TRBV11-2 and TRBJ2-5, the complete variable domain reads EAGVAQSPRYKIIEKRQSVAFWCNPISGHATLYWYQQILGQGPKLLIQFQNNGVVDDSQLPKDRFSAERLKGVDSTLKIQPAKLEDSAVYLCASSLNTGQETQYFGPGTRLLVL.

This clone came up a few times. This chain links TRBV4-3 with TRBJ1-2; 8 bases align to TRBD1. The junction had 5 bases not matched to a gene; V was cut back by 6 bases and J by 8 bases. The length of the CDR3 is 12 residues. The germline V gene has CDR1 LGHNA and CDR2 YSLEER. The CDR3 protein is CASSWTGQGYTF. CDR3 sequence (DNA): TGCGCCAGCAGTTGGACAGGGCAGGGCTACACCTTC.

The J gene is TRBJ2-5, the V gene TRBV7-9; D unclear. The CDR3 runs to 11 residues. The V end lost 4 bases, the J end lost 5 bases, and 5 bases lay between the germline ends. Germline V lookup: CDR1 SEHNR, CDR2 FQNEAQ (reference sequence). The CDR3 sequence: CASSSPETQYF. CDR3 DNA sequence: TGTGCCAGCAGCTCCCCTGAGACCCAGTACTTC. Together with reference TRBV7-9 and TRBJ2-5, the CDR3 gives the full variable domain: DTGVSQNPRHKITKRGQNVTFRCDPISEHNRLYWYRQTLGQGPEFLTYFQNEAQLEKSRLLSDRFSAERPKGSFSTLEIQRTEQGDSAMYLCASSSPETQYFGPGTRLLVL.

CDR3 in amino acids: CASSQYSKVGEQYF. CDR3 nucleotide sequence: TGTGCCAGCAGCCAATATAGCAAGGTTGGCGAGCAGTACTTC. The chain uses TRBV11-3 and TRBJ2-7, with no clear D. Germline CDR1 reads SGHNT; CDR2 reads YENEEA. Deletions cut 5 bases from V and 6 bases from J, with 17 bases between. This CDR3 contains 14 residues. The full variable domain, its missing parts supplied by reference TRBV11-3 and TRBJ2-7, is EAGVVQSPRYKIIEKKQPVAFWCNPISGHNTLYWYLQNLGQGPELLIRYENEEAVDDSQLPKDRFSAERLKGVDSTLKIQPAELGDSAVYLCASSQYSKVGEQYFGPGTRLTVT.

The CDR3 nucleotides read TGTGCCAGCAGTGAAAGCGGGGTAGCGGGGGATTTCTTC. Protein: CASSESGVAGDFF. The V gene is TRBV2, the J gene TRBJ2-1, with 9 positions matching TRBD2. Germline loops: CDR1 SNHLY, CDR2 FYNNEI. The CDR3 spans 13 residues. J was trimmed by 16 bases and V by 2 bases; bases with no gene match: 9.

Here the CDR3 reads CASSVERSSNYGYTF. The CDR3 DNA is TGTGCCAGCAGCGTAGAGAGAAGTTCTAACTATGGCTACACCTTC. The chain combines TRBV9 with TRBJ1-2; D ambiguous. The CDR3 is made up of 15 amino acids. Germline CDR1 SGDLS, CDR2 YYNGEE. V dropped 0 bases and J dropped 0 bases, with 9 bases sitting between them.

The chain joins TRBV5-4 to TRBJ1-1, with 12 bases lining up with TRBD1. The CDR3 extends over 16 amino acids. V trimming: 4 bases; J trimming: 11 bases; junction bases outside the gene matches: 15. The germline CDR1 and CDR2 sequences are SGHNT and YYREEE (reference sequence). The CDR3 loop reads CASSRGGTGGAPRAFF. The CDR3 coding sequence is TGTGCCAGCAGCAGGGGGGGGACAGGGGGCGCCCCGAGGGCTTTCTTT.

V usage is TRBV5-5 and J usage is TRBJ1-1; D not resolved. The CDR3 has 14 residues. The ends were cut back, 4 bases at V and 2 bases at J, with 12 bases in the middle. Germline loops: CDR1 SGHKS, CDR2 YYEKEE (reference sequence). The CDR3 DNA reads as TGTGCCAGCAGCCTCTCGAGAGTTAACACTGAAGCTTTCTTT. Its protein is CASSLSRVNTEAFF.

The V call is TRBV27, the J call TRBJ1-5; D not resolved. The CDR3 spans 13 residues. Germline CDR1 is MNHEY and CDR2 is SMNVEV (reference sequence). Trimming removed 4 bases from V and 7 bases from J, with 11 bases in between. The CDR3 region is CASSYRGGQPQHF. The CDR3 DNA is TGTGCCAGCAGTTACCGGGGAGGGCAGCCCCAGCATTTT.

In its sample, this clone was seen once. This chain links TRBV10-1 with TRBJ2-1, with 7 positions matching TRBD2. In germline, CDR1 is WNHNN, CDR2 SYGVQD (reference sequence). CDR3 length equals 15 residues. Trimming at V came to 4 bases and at J to 7 bases, leaving 10 bases not matched to a gene. CDR3 nucleotides: TGCGCCAGCAGTGGGGCGGGGGTCCCAGGGAATGAGCAGTTCTTC. This codes for CASSGAGVPGNEQFF.

The chain couples TRBV9 to TRBJ1-5, with D perhaps matching TRBD1 (5 bases). Germline-derived CDR1 and CDR2 are SGDLS and YYNGEE. Trimming stripped 0 bases from V and 2 bases from J, with 9 bases between. This CDR3 comprises 15 residues. CDR3 sequence reads: CASSVDVGGNQPQHF. DNA for the CDR3: TGTGCCAGCAGCGTAGATGTAGGGGGCAATCAGCCCCAGCATTTT.

The chain has TRBV6-6 and TRBJ2-6; 7 bases line up with TRBD1. With 2 bases clipped from V and 2 bases from J, the junction kept 3 bases outside the gene matches. CDR1 and CDR2 (germline): MNHNY, SVGAGI (reference sequence). The CDR3 covers 16 residues. CDR3 region: CASSYSQGAGANVLTF. The CDR3 DNA reads as TGTGCCAGCAGTTACAGTCAGGGGGCTGGGGCCAACGTCCTGACTTTC.

The V call is TRBV18, the J call TRBJ1-5; 9 positions match TRBD1. Germline CDR1 KGHSH, CDR2 LQKENI. CDR3 length equals 15 residues. The trim removed 4 bases at V and 4 bases at J, leaving 5 bases unmatched. Here the CDR3 DNA reads TGTGCCAGCTCACTAGGACAGGGGATAAATCAGCCCCAGCATTTT. Translating gives CASSLGQGINQPQHF.

The chain uses TRBV6-6 and TRBJ2-1; tentative D call: TRBD1 (6 bases). The V end was cut by 5 bases, the J end by 8 bases, with 10 bases between. The CDR3 runs 12 residues. Germline V CDR1 and CDR2: MNHNY, SVGAGI (reference sequence). Written as DNA, the CDR3 is TGTGCCAGCAGTGCCACAGGGTATGAGCAGTTCTTC. Protein sequence: CASSATGYEQFF.

This chain's CDR3 is CASTDRRDQPQHF. CDR3 sequence (DNA): TGTGCCAGCACGGACAGAAGGGATCAGCCCCAGCATTTT. This chain connects TRBV6-6 to TRBJ1-5, with a weak D call TRBD1 (6 bases). V was clipped by 7 bases and J by 5 bases, with 12 bases between them. From germline, CDR1 is MNHNY and CDR2 SVGAGI (reference sequence). There are 13 residues in the CDR3.

This clone was counted once. This sequence joins TRBV25-1 and TRBJ2-5, with 7 bases identical to TRBD1. The V gene's germline CDR1 is MGHDK and CDR2 SYGVNS. The CDR3 is 14 amino acids. With V trimmed by 5 bases and J by 1 base, 4 bases remained unmatched. CDR3 sequence (DNA): TGTGCCAGCAGTCTCCGACAGGGCCAAGAGACCCAGTACTTC. Translated: CASSLRQGQETQYF.

The chain recombines TRBV7-9 with TRBJ2-2; D gene uncertain. This CDR3 has 11 amino acids. In germline, CDR1 is SEHNR, CDR2 FQNEAQ (reference sequence). The V gene lost 4 bases and the J gene lost 8 bases, with 5 bases spanning the gap. The CDR3 protein is CASSWAGELFF. The CDR3 bases are TGTGCCAGCAGCTGGGCTGGGGAGCTGTTTTTT. Full variable domain (remainder filled in from reference TRBV7-9 and TRBJ2-2): DTGVSQNPRHKITKRGQNVTFRCDPISEHNRLYWYRQTLGQGPEFLTYFQNEAQLEKSRLLSDRFSAERPKGSFSTLEIQRTEQGDSAMYLCASSWAGELFFGEGSRLTVL.

Only one count was recorded for this clone. This chain connects TRBV7-3 to TRBJ1-1; D gene uncertain. Trimming took off 9 bases at V and 1 base at J, with 12 bases between the two ends. CDR1 SGHTA and CDR2 FQGTGA come from the germline V gene. CDR3 length: 13 amino acids. The chain's CDR3 is CASAFGGNTEAFF. The CDR3 DNA reads TGTGCCAGTGCCTTTGGAGGGAACACTGAAGCTTTCTTT.

The rearrangement uses TRBV5-4 and TRBJ2-3; 10 nucleotides align to TRBD2. Germline V lookup: CDR1 SGHNT, CDR2 YYREEE (reference sequence). V dropped 2 bases and J dropped 5; count of bases not matched to a gene: 8. The CDR3 runs 16 residues. The CDR3 DNA sequence: TGTGCCAGCAGCTTTACCAGCGGGGGGGCCATAGATACGCAGTATTTT. Amino acids: CASSFTSGGAIDTQYF.